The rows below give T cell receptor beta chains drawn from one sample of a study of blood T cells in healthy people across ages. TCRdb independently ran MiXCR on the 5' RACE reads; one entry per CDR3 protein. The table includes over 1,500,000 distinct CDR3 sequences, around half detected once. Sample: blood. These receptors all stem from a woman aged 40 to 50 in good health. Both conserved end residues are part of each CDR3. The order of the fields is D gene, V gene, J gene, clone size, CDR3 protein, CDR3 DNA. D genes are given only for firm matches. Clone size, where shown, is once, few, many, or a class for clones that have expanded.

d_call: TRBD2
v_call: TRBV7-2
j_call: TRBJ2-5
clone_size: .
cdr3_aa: CVSSPSGGQETQYF
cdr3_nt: TGTGTCAGCAGCCCTAGCGGGGGACAAGAGACCCAGTACTTC

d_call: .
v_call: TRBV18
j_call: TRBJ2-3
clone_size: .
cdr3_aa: CASSPPILSASTDTQYF
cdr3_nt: TGTGCCAGCTCACCACCGATCTTGTCGGCGAGCACAGATACGCAGTATTTT

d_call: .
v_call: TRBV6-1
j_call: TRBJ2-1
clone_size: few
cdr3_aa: CASQMSPGRGVNLYNEQFF
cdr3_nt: TGTGCCAGCCAAATGTCCCCGGGAAGAGGGGTAAACCTCTACAATGAGCAGTTCTTC

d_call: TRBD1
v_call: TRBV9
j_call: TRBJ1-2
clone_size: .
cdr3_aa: CASSVDTGTGDNYGYTF
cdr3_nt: TGTGCCAGCAGCGTAGACACCGGGACAGGGGATAACTATGGCTACACCTTC

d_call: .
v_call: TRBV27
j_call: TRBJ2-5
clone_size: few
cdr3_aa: CASSITTSAPQETQYF
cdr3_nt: TGTGCCAGCAGTATCACAACCAGCGCTCCCCAAGAGACCCAGTACTTC

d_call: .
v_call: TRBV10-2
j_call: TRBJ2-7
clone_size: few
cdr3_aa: CASEGDGSYEQYF
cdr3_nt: TGCGCCAGCGAAGGGGACGGCTCCTACGAGCAGTACTTC

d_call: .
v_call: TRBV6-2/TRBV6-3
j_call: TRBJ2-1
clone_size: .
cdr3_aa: CASSSAVREQFF
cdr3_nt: TGTGCCAGCAGTTCTGCCGTCAGGGAGCAGTTCTTC

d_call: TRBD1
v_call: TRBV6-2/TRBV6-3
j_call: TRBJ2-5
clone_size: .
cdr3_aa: CASRKGTARETQYF
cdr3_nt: TGTGCCAGCAGGAAAGGGACAGCCCGGGAGACCCAGTACTTC

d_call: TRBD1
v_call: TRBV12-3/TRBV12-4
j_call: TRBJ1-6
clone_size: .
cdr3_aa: CASSLGSRTGNSPLHF
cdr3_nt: TGTGCCAGCAGTTTAGGGAGTAGGACAGGGAATTCACCCCTCCACTTT

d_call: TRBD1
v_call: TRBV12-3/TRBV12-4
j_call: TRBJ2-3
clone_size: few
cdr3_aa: CASSPRRDRADTQYF
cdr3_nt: TGTGCCAGCAGCCCCCGCCGAGACAGGGCAGATACGCAGTATTTT

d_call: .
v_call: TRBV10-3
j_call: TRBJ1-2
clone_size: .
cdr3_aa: CAISEGMDAGYTF
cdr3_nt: TGTGCCATCAGTGAGGGGATGGACGCTGGCTACACCTTC

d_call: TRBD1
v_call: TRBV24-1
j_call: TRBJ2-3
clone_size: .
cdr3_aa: CATNPTGRSDTQYF
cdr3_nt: TGTGCCACCAACCCGACAGGGCGGTCAGATACGCAGTATTTT

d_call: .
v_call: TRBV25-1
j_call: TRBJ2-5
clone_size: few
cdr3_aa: CASSESGPPGQYF
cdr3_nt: TGTGCCAGCAGTGAATCGGGCCCGCCGGGGCAGTACTTC

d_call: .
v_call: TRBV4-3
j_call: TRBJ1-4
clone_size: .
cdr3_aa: CASSQDMAGTSEKLFF
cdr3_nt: TGCGCCAGCAGCCAAGATATGGCCGGGACGAGTGAAAAACTGTTTTTT

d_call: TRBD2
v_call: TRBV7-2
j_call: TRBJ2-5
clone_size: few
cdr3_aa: CASSPQSWTSGAETQYF
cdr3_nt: TGTGCCAGCAGTCCCCAGAGTTGGACTAGCGGGGCGGAGACGCAGTACTTC